Below, 12 T cell receptor beta chains from the same sample are listed, as sequenced in a study of cytomegalovirus exposure and HLA in healthy donors. Primers included in the PCR were 60 Vbeta and 13 Jbeta primers. TCRdb's copy holds only in-frame clones and misses some; the assay was immunoSEQ multiplex PCR. The sample lists approximately 180,000 clones; around 80% were seen once. The sequencing sample was made of PBMCs. Receptors were obtained from a man aged 18 to 30 in good health and CMV-seronegative.

The V call is TRBV7-2, the J call TRBJ1-4; D not resolved. The V and J ends lost 0 bases and 6 bases respectively, with 11 bases between them. The CDR3 totals 15 residues. Germline V lookup: CDR1 SGHTA, CDR2 FQGNSA. The CDR3 DNA reads TGTGCCAGCAGCTTAGCATGGAGGTACGATGAAAAACTGTTTTTT. Protein sequence: CASSLAWRYDEKLFF.

The chain combines TRBV28 with TRBJ2-1, with D maybe TRBD1 (6 bases). CDR3 length: 17 residues. The germline V gene encodes CDR1 MDHEN and CDR2 SYDVKM. V dropped 5 bases and J dropped 2 bases, with 19 bases sitting between them. CDR3 sequence reads: CASSNPRTAMTYNEQFF. CDR3 coding DNA: TGTGCCAGCAGTAACCCCCGGACAGCGATGACCTACAATGAGCAGTTCTTC.

This clone has only a few counts. The chain has TRBV6-1 and TRBJ2-2; D is perhaps TRBD1 (6 bases). Trimming cost V 6 bases and J 3 bases, with 14 bases left between them. Germline V lookup: CDR1 MNHNS, CDR2 SASEGT. The CDR3 contains 15 residues. CDR3 sequence: CASSEPGADTGELFF. The DNA for the CDR3 is TGTGCCAGCAGCGAGCCAGGGGCGGACACCGGGGAGCTGTTTTTT.

The chain uses TRBV9 and TRBJ2-2, with 9 bases lining up with TRBD2. Germline V gene lookup returns CDR1 SGDLS and CDR2 YYNGEE. The length of the CDR3 is 18 residues. The trim removed 1 base at V and 5 bases at J, leaving 12 bases unmatched. CDR3 region: CASSVLGGASGATGELFF. The CDR3 nucleotides read TGTGCCAGCAGCGTACTTGGGGGGGCTAGCGGGGCGACCGGGGAGCTGTTTTTT.

On this clone: Other DNA variants within this sample encode the same CDR3. The CDR3 sequence: CASSRQPSYEQYF. In nucleotides, the CDR3 is TGTGCCAGCTCTCGACAGCCCTCCTACGAGCAGTACTTC. The chain recombines TRBV2 with TRBJ2-7; tentative D call: TRBD1 (5 bases). V lost 8 bases and J 0 bases, leaving 11 bases between the germline ends. The CDR3 extends over 13 amino acids. In germline, CDR1 is SNHLY, CDR2 FYNNEI. The complete variable domain, with remaining parts taken from reference TRBV2 and TRBJ2-7, reads EPEVTQTPSHQVTQMGQEVILRCVPISNHLYFYWYRQILGQKVEFLVSFYNNEISEKSEIFDDQFSVERPDGSNFTLKIRSTKLEDSAMYFCASSRQPSYEQYFGPGTRLTVT.

The CDR3: CASSRVEQYF. For the CDR3, the DNA is TGTGCCAGCAGTCGGGTCGAGCAGTACTTC. The chain carries TRBV28 and TRBJ2-7; D gene ambiguous. Trimming left V 5 bases short and J 6 bases short, with 5 bases between. Per the germline V gene, CDR1 is MDHEN and CDR2 is SYDVKM. The CDR3 contains 10 residues.

V gene TRBV11-2 combines with J gene TRBJ2-1, with D perhaps matching TRBD2 (6 bases). The CDR3 sequence is 17 residues long. V lost 2 bases to trimming and J lost 3 bases, with 17 bases between them. The germline V gene encodes CDR1 SGHAT and CDR2 FQNNGV. CDR3 DNA sequence: TGTGCCAGCAGCTTATTTTCTGGCGGGGCTAGCTACAATGAGCAGTTCTTC. Encoded protein: CASSLFSGGASYNEQFF.

The chain carries TRBV7-9 and TRBJ1-6, with unresolved D. Germline V gene lookup returns CDR1 SEHNR and CDR2 FQNEAQ (reference sequence). This CDR3 contains 15 residues. V was shortened by 5 bases and J by 6 bases, with 14 bases between the two germline ends. The CDR3 nucleotides are TGTGCCAGCAGCCCAAGCAGGAGGGCTAATTCACCCCTCCACTTT. Its protein product is CASSPSRRANSPLHF. The variable domain in full, completed from reference TRBV7-9 and TRBJ1-6, reads DTGVSQNPRHKITKRGQNVTFRCDPISEHNRLYWYRQTLGQGPEFLTYFQNEAQLEKSRLLSDRFSAERPKGSFSTLEIQRTEQGDSAMYLCASSPSRRANSPLHFGNGTRLTVT.

V gene TRBV9 combines with J gene TRBJ1-1, with D maybe TRBD1 (6 bases). Trimming removed 2 bases at V and 1 base at J, with 18 bases between. In germline, CDR1 is SGDLS, CDR2 YYNGEE. The CDR3 runs 17 residues. The CDR3 DNA follows: TGTGCCAGCAGCGTCGGGGGGCCTCCCGGTGCGAACACTGAAGCTTTCTTT. It encodes CASSVGGPPGANTEAFF.

This sequence joins TRBV5-1 and TRBJ1-2, with TRBD1 matching over 11 bases. J was trimmed by 4 bases and V by 4 bases; bases with no gene match: 9. CDR3 length equals 16 residues. Germline values: CDR1 SGHRS, CDR2 YFSETQ. CDR3 protein: CASSPDRGHYSYGYTF. The CDR3 DNA is TGCGCCAGCAGCCCGGACAGGGGGCATTACAGCTATGGCTACACCTTC.

The chain has TRBV4-1 and TRBJ1-1, with D unresolved. The V end was cut by 1 base, the J end by 3 bases, with 12 bases between. This CDR3 has 15 amino acids. The germline CDR1 and CDR2 sequences are MGHRA and YSYEKL. The DNA for the CDR3 is TGCGCCAGCAGCCAAGGGTCAGGATCTTACACTGAAGCTTTCTTT. It encodes CASSQGSGSYTEAFF.

The count of this clone is one. The chain couples TRBV7-9 to TRBJ2-6; 7 bases fit TRBD1. V was clipped by 5 bases and J by 2 bases; unmatched bases: 3. The CDR3 is 15 residues long. Germline V gene lookup returns CDR1 SEHNR and CDR2 FQNEAQ (reference sequence). The CDR3 DNA reads as TGTGCCAGCAGCAATGGACAGGCTGGGGCCAACGTCCTGACTTTC. Amino acids: CASSNGQAGANVLTF.